This T cell receptor beta chain was identified in a study of T cell responses to AZD1222 COVID-19 vaccine. General study points: Clonal diversity was possibly underestimated; the donors were predominantly white British and more often female.

CDR1 and CDR2 (germline): SGDLS, YYNGEE. This CDR3 spans 15 amino acids. V lost 1 base to trimming and J lost 0 bases, with 8 bases between them. This clone appeared a single time. Its antigen is unknown. Second doses at about 4 or about 12 weeks were pooled. Sequencing was performed with immunoSEQ multiplex PCR; in TCRdb, only in-frame clones are kept and a portion is missing. The table shows more than 70,000 clones, with 70% to 90% occurring only once. The chain joins TRBV9 to TRBJ2-1, with a weak D call TRBD2 (6 bases). The input for sequencing was peripheral blood, taken 28 days after the second AZD1222 dose. This sequence was found in an adult who received the AZD1222 COVID-19 vaccine. The CDR3 sequence: CASSVSAGSYNEQFF. The CDR3 coding sequence is TGTGCCAGCAGCGTATCAGCGGGCTCCTACAATGAGCAGTTCTTC.